This T cell receptor (beta chain) was captured in a study of cytomegalovirus exposure and HLA in healthy donors. Germline V CDR1 and CDR2: SGHRS, YFSETQ. The CDR3 is 13 amino acids. V was cut by 2 bases and J by 6 bases, with 12 bases left in between. Vbeta (60) and Jbeta (13) primers were used in the PCR. Generated by immunoSEQ multiplex PCR, the TCRdb table keeps only in-frame clones and is missing some. This sample has more than 100,000 clones; about three quarters occur once, and the top ten carry approximately 30%. Sequenced sample: PBMCs. This sequence joins TRBV5-1 and TRBJ2-7; D is possibly TRBD1 (7 bases). The TCR originated in a man aged 60 to 69 in good health and CMV-seropositive. CDR3 DNA sequence: TGCGCCAGCAGCTTCGCAGGGGGAGGCGAGCAGTACTTC. Amino acids: CASSFAGGGEQYF. The whole variable domain, filled in from reference TRBV5-1 and TRBJ2-7, reads KAGVTQTPRYLIKTRGQQVTLSCSPISGHRSVSWYQQTPGQGLQFLFEYFSETQRNKGNFPGRFSGRQFSNSRSEMNVSTLELGDSALYLCASSFAGGGEQYFGPGTRLTVT.